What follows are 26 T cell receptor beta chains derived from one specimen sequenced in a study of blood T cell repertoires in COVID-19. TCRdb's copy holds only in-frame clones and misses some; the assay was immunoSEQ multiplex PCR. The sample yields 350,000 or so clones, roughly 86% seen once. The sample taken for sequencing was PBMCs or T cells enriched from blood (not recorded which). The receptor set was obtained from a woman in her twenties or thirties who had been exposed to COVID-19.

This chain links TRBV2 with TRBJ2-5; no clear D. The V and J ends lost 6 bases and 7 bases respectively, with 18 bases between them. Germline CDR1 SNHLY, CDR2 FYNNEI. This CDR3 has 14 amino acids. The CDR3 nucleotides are TGTGCCAGCAGCCGCCTGAATCCCTCGGGGACCCAGTACTTC. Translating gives CASSRLNPSGTQYF.

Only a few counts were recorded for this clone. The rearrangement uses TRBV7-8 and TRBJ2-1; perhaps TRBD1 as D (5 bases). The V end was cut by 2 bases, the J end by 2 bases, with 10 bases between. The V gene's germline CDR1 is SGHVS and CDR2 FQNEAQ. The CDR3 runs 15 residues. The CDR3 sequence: CASSLSGSPYNEQFF. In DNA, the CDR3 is TGTGCCAGCAGCTTATCAGGGTCGCCCTACAATGAGCAGTTCTTC.

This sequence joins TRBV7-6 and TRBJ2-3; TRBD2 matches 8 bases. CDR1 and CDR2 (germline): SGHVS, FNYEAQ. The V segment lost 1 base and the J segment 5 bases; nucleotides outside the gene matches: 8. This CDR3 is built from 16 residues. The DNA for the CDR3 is TGTGCCAGCAGCTTAGTGGGGTCGGGACTAGGAGATACGCAGTATTTT. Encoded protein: CASSLVGSGLGDTQYF.

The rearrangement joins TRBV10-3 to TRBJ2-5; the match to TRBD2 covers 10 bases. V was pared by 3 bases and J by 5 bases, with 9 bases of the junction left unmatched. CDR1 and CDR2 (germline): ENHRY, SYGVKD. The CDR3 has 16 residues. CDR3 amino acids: CAISETSGTGSETQYF. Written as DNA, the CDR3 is TGTGCCATCAGTGAAACTAGCGGGACAGGTTCGGAGACCCAGTACTTC.

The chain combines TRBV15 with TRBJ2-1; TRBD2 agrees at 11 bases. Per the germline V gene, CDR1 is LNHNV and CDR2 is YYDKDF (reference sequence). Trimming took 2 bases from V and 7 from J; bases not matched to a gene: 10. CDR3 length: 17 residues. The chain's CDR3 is CATSRPTSGIRANEQFF. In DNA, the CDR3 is TGTGCCACCAGCAGACCGACTAGCGGGATTAGGGCAAATGAGCAGTTCTTC.

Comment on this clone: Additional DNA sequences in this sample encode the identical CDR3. CDR3 sequence: CASSLTRDNEQFF. The CDR3 DNA reads as TGTGCCAGCAGCTTAACCAGGGACAATGAGCAGTTCTTC. The chain couples TRBV7-3 to TRBJ2-1, with a tentative D call TRBD1 (5 bases). Germline CDR1 reads SGHTA; CDR2 reads FQGTGA. V lost 0 bases, J lost 5 bases, and 5 bases lay in between. The length of the CDR3 is 13 residues.

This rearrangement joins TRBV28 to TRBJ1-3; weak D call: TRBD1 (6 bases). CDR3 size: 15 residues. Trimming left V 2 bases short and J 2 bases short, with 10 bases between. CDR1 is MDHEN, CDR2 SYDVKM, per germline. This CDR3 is CASSLRQVPGNTIYF. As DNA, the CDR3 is TGTGCCAGCAGTTTAAGACAGGTCCCTGGAAACACCATATATTTT.

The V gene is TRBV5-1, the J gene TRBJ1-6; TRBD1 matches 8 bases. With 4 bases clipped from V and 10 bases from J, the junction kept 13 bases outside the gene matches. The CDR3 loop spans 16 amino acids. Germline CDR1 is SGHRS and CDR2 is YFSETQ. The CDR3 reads CASSLDGQGVRSPLHF. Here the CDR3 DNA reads TGCGCCAGCAGCCTTGACGGACAGGGAGTAAGGTCACCCCTCCACTTT.

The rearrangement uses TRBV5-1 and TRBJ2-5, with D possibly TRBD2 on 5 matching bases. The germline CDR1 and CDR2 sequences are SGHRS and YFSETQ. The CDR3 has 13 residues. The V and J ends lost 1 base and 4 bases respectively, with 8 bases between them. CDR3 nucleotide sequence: TGCGCCAGCAGCTTGCGGGGAACAGAGACCCAGTACTTC. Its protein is CASSLRGTETQYF.

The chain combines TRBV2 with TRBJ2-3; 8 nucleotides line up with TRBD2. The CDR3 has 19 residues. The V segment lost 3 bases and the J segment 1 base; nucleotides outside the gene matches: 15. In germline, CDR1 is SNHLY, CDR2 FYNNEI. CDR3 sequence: CASSDSRLAGRRGTDTQYF. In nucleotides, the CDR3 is TGTGCCAGCAGTGATTCCAGGCTAGCGGGCCGACGGGGCACAGATACGCAGTATTTT.

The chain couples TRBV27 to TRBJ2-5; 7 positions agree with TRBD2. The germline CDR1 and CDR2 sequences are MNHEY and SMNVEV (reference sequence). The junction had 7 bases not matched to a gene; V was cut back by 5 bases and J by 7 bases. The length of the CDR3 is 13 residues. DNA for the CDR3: TGTGCCAGCAGTCCCGGGACTACCGGGACCCAGTACTTC. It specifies CASSPGTTGTQYF.

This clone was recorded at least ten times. CDR3 in DNA: TGTGCCAGCTCACCACCGTTGCTAGCGGGAGGGCACAATGAGCAGTTCTTC. It translates to CASSPPLLAGGHNEQFF. The chain couples TRBV18 to TRBJ2-1; 12 nucleotides line up with TRBD2. Trimming at V came to 0 bases and at J to 5 bases, leaving 5 bases not matched to a gene. Germline-derived CDR1 and CDR2 are KGHSH and LQKENI. This CDR3 is built from 17 residues.

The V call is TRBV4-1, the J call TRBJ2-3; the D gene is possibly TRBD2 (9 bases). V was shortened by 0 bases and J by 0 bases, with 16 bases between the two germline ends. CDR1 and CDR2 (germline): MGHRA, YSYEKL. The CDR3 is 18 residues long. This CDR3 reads CASSQEDRGLASTDTQYF. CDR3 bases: TGCGCCAGCAGCCAAGAAGACAGGGGACTAGCCAGCACAGATACGCAGTATTTT.

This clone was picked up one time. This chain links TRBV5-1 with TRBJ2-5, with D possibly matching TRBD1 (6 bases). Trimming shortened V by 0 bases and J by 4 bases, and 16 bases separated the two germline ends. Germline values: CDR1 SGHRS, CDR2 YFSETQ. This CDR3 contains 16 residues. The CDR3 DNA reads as TGCGCCAGCAGCTTGGGGACGGACAGTCAACCAGAGACCCAGTACTTC. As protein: CASSLGTDSQPETQYF.

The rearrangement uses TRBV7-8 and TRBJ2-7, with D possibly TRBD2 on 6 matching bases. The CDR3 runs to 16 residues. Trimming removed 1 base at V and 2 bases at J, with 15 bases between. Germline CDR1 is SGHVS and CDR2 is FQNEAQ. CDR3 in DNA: TGTGCCAGCAGCTTAGGAATCGGGGGAGGTGCCTACGAGCAGTACTTC. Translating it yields CASSLGIGGGAYEQYF.

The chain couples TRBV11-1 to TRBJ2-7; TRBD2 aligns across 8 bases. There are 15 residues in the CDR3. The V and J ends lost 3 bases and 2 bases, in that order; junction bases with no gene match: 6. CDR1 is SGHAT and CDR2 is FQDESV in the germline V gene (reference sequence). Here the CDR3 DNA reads TGTGCCAGCAGCTTCTCAGCGGGAGCCGCCTACGAGCAGTACTTC. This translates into CASSFSAGAAYEQYF.

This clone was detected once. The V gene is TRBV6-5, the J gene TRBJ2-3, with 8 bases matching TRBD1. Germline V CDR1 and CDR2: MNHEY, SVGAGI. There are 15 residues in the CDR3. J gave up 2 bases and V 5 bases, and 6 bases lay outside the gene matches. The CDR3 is CASSSTGGYTDTQYF. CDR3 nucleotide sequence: TGTGCCAGCAGTAGTACAGGGGGTTACACAGATACGCAGTATTTT.

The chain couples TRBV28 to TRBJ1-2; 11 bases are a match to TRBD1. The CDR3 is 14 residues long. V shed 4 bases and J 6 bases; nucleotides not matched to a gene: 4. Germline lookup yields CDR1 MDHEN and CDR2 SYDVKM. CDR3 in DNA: TGTGCCAGCAGTTCGGGACAGGGGGGAGATGGCTACACCTTC. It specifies CASSSGQGGDGYTF.

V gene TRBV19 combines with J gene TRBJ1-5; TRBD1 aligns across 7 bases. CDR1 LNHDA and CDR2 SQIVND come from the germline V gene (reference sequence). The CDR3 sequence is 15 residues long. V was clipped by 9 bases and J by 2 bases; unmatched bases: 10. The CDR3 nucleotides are TGTGCCAGCACCAGGACAGGCTGGGGCAATCAGCCCCAGCATTTT. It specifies CASTRTGWGNQPQHF.

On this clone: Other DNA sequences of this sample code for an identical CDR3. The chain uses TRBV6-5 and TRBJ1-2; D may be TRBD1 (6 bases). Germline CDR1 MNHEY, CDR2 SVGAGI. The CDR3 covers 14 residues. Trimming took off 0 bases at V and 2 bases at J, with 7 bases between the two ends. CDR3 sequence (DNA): TGTGCCAGCAGTTACTCGACAGGCAACTATGGCTACACCTTC. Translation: CASSYSTGNYGYTF.

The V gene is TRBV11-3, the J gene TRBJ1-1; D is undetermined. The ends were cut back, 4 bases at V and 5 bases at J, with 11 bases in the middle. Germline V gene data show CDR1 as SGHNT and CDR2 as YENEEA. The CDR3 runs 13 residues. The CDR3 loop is CASSSYRETEAFF. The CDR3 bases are TGTGCCAGCAGCTCCTACCGGGAGACTGAAGCTTTCTTT. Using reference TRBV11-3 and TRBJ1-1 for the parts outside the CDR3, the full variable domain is EAGVVQSPRYKIIEKKQPVAFWCNPISGHNTLYWYLQNLGQGPELLIRYENEEAVDDSQLPKDRFSAERLKGVDSTLKIQPAELGDSAVYLCASSSYRETEAFFGQGTRLTVV.

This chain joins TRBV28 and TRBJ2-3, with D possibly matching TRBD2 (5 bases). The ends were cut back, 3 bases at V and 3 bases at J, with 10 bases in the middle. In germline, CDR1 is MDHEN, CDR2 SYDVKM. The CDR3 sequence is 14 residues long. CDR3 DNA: TGTGCCAGCAGTTTCTTGGGGAGAACAGATACGCAGTATTTT. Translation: CASSFLGRTDTQYF.

The CDR3 region is CASSPLGAEAFF. Here the CDR3 DNA reads TGTGCCAGCAGTCCTTTAGGAGCTGAAGCTTTCTTT. The chain recombines TRBV12-3 or TRBV12-4 with TRBJ1-1; D gene unclear. Trimming took 5 bases from V and 6 from J, leaving 10 bases between them. This CDR3 region has 12 residues.

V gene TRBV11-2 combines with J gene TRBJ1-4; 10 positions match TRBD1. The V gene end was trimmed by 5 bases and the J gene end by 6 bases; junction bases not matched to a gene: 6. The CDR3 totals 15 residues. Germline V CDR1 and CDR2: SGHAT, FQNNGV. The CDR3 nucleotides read TGTGCCAGCAGCAAGGGACAGGGGAAGGATGAAAAACTGTTTTTT. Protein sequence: CASSKGQGKDEKLFF.

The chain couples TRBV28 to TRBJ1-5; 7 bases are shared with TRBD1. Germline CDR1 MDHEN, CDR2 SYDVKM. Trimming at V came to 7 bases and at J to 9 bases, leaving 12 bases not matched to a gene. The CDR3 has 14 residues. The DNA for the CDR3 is TGTGCCAGCACCCTGACAGGGTTCCTCGGGCCCCAGCATTTT. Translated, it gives CASTLTGFLGPQHF. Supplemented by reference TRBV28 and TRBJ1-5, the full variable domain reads DVKVTQSSRYLVKRTGEKVFLECVQDMDHENMFWYRQDPGLGLRLIYFSYDVKMKEKGDIPEGYSVSREKKERFSLILESASTNQTSMYLCASTLTGFLGPQHFGDGTRLSIL.

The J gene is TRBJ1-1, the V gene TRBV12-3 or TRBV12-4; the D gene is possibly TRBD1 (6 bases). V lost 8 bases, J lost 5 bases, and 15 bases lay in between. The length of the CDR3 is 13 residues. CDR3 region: CASVQGEETEAFF. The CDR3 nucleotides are TGTGCCAGCGTACAGGGCGAAGAGACTGAAGCTTTCTTT.